A single sample gave rise to the 25 T cell receptor beta chains below, sequenced in a study of blood T cell repertoires in COVID-19. TCRdb's copy holds only in-frame clones and misses some; the assay was immunoSEQ multiplex PCR. The sample lists hundreds of thousands of clones; approximately 89% were seen once. Sequenced: peripheral blood. The receptor source for this set is a woman in her 70s with COVID-19, enrolled during active disease.

The chain links TRBV21-1 to TRBJ2-3; the table names TRBD2, a call not compared with the DNA. TRBV21-1 is a pseudogene segment. The CDR3 runs 11 residues. The CDR3 DNA sequence: TGTGCCAGCAGCAAGTCCAGGGGGACTAGTTTT. The encoded protein is CASSKSRGTSF.

This clone was seen only a few times. The chain is built from TRBV15 and TRBJ1-1, with D possibly being TRBD1 (5 bases). Germline CDR1 and CDR2: LNHNV and YYDKDF (reference sequence). This CDR3 has 14 amino acids. Deletions cut 0 bases from V and 7 bases from J, with 12 bases between. CDR3 sequence reads: CATSRDRGLSEAFF. In DNA, the CDR3 is TGTGCCACCAGCAGAGATAGGGGATTGAGTGAAGCTTTCTTT.

The chain links TRBV14 to TRBJ2-1, with 14 bases fitting TRBD2. The V gene's germline CDR1 is SGHDN and CDR2 FVKESK. The CDR3 has 17 residues. The trim removed 1 base at V and 3 bases at J, leaving 2 bases unmatched. CDR3 sequence reads: CASSQGGLAGVYNEQFF. CDR3 coding DNA: TGTGCCAGCAGCCAAGGGGGACTAGCGGGGGTCTACAATGAGCAGTTCTTC.

The chain is built from TRBV18 and TRBJ1-5, with D tentatively TRBD1 (5 bases). V lost 4 bases and J 0 bases, leaving 19 bases between the germline ends. CDR1 and CDR2 from the germline V gene are KGHSH and LQKENI. The CDR3 contains 18 residues. Here the CDR3 reads CASSQLPGGGLSNQPQHF. As DNA, the CDR3 is TGTGCCAGCTCACAACTACCGGGGGGAGGTCTTAGCAATCAGCCCCAGCATTTT.

The rearrangement uses TRBV12-3 or TRBV12-4 and TRBJ2-3; no firm D call. The ends were cut back, 1 base at V and 6 bases at J, with 5 bases in the middle. The CDR3 is 12 residues long. As DNA, the CDR3 is TGTGCCAGCAGTTTAGGTATTGATACGCAGTATTTT. This translates into CASSLGIDTQYF.

This clone was picked up a small number of times. The chain combines TRBV7-9 with TRBJ1-3; TRBD1 aligns across 8 bases. The CDR3 sequence is 15 residues long. V dropped 5 bases and J dropped 1; count of bases not matched to a gene: 4. Germline V gene lookup returns CDR1 SEHNR and CDR2 FQNEAQ (reference sequence). The CDR3 loop reads CASSTDRDSGNTIYF. CDR3 nucleotide sequence: TGTGCCAGCAGCACGGACAGGGATTCTGGAAACACCATATATTTT.

This rearrangement joins TRBV4-2 to TRBJ1-2; 9 bases match TRBD1. Germline assignment: CDR1 LGHNA and CDR2 YNFKEQ. Trimming took 1 base from V and 3 from J; bases not matched to a gene: 3. CDR3 length: 15 residues. CDR3 residues: CASSQGDRDYYGYTF. The CDR3 region has the DNA TGTGCCAGCAGCCAAGGGGACAGGGATTACTATGGCTACACCTTC.

V is TRBV5-1 and J is TRBJ2-7; TRBD2 agrees at 11 bases. After removal of 0 bases from V and 7 bases from J, the junction contained 3 bases not matched to a gene. The CDR3 extends over 14 amino acids. Germline V gives CDR1 SGHRS, CDR2 YFSETQ. CDR3 protein: CASSLDPSGREQYF. Here the CDR3 DNA reads TGCGCCAGCAGCTTGGACCCTAGCGGGAGGGAGCAGTACTTC.

Comments on this clone: The same CDR3 can be traced to other DNA sequences in this sample. The chain combines TRBV7-6 with TRBJ2-7, with unresolved D. This CDR3 region has 13 residues. V lost 2 bases and J 1 base, leaving 6 bases between the germline ends. CDR1 is SGHVS, CDR2 FNYEAQ, per germline. This CDR3 reads CASSLHSSYEQYF. DNA of the CDR3: TGTGCCAGCAGCTTACACAGTTCCTACGAGCAGTACTTC.

The chain has TRBV29-1 and TRBJ1-1; maybe TRBD1 (5 bases). In germline, CDR1 is SQVTM, CDR2 ANQGSEA. The CDR3 length is 12 residues. Trimming shortened V by 6 bases and J by 4 bases, and 12 bases separated the two germline ends. The CDR3, as DNA: TGCAGCGTGGGGAGGAGGGGCACTGAAGCTTTCTTT. Protein product: CSVGRRGTEAFF.

The chain has TRBV10-3 and TRBJ1-2; tentative D call: TRBD1 (6 bases). The germline V and J ends were trimmed by 3 bases and 3 bases, with 11 bases remaining between them. The CDR3 loop spans 14 amino acids. Germline V gene sequence: CDR1 ENHRY, CDR2 SYGVKD. Here the CDR3 reads CAISEKGQDYGYTF. DNA of the CDR3: TGTGCCATCAGTGAAAAGGGACAAGACTATGGCTACACCTTC.

The chain uses TRBV11-2 and TRBJ2-5; D possibly corresponds to TRBD2 (7 bases). This CDR3 is built from 16 residues. CDR1 and CDR2 from the germline V gene are SGHAT and FQNNGV. The V end was cut by 1 base, the J end by 1 base, with 13 bases between. This CDR3 reads CASSLVRGGGQETQYF. The CDR3 coding sequence is TGTGCCAGCAGCTTAGTAAGGGGGGGCGGCCAAGAGACCCAGTACTTC.

The rearrangement joins TRBV11-2 to TRBJ1-1; TRBD1 is a possible D gene (6 bases). The length of the CDR3 is 16 residues. The germline V gene has CDR1 SGHAT and CDR2 FQNNGV. Trimming removed 4 bases at V and 2 bases at J, with 17 bases between. The CDR3 nucleotides read TGTGCCAGCAGCTCCCTGAGGGGGGGGGCCAACACTGAAGCTTTCTTT. This sequence encodes CASSSLRGGANTEAFF.

The genes are TRBV18 and TRBJ2-5; TRBD1 might be the D (6 bases). V was shortened by 0 bases and J by 5 bases, with 16 bases between the two germline ends. Looked up from germline, CDR1 is KGHSH and CDR2 is LQKENI. This CDR3 has 16 amino acids. In DNA, the CDR3 is TGTGCCAGCTCACCACCCAGTCAAGGGGGTTTTGAGACCCAGTACTTC. This encodes CASSPPSQGGFETQYF.

This sequence joins TRBV2 and TRBJ2-1; 14 bases agree with TRBD2. V lost 4 bases, J lost 8 bases, and 13 bases stayed unmatched. In germline, CDR1 is SNHLY, CDR2 FYNNEI. The CDR3 is 18 amino acids. For the CDR3, the DNA is TGTGCCAGCAGTGTACGAAGTTTAGGGACTAGCGGGAGACATGAGCAGTTCTTC. Translation gives CASSVRSLGTSGRHEQFF.

The rearrangement links TRBV6-2 or TRBV6-3 to TRBJ2-7; 10 bases match TRBD2. This CDR3 contains 14 residues. Germline V gene sequence: CDR1 MNHEY, CDR2 SVGEGT. The V segment lost 6 bases and the J segment 5 bases; nucleotides outside the gene matches: 7. The CDR3 coding sequence is TGTGCCAGCAGCTTCCTAGCGGGAGTAGACGAGCAGTACTTC. As protein: CASSFLAGVDEQYF.

The chain employs TRBV5-1 and TRBJ1-2; 10 positions agree with TRBD1. Germline assignment: CDR1 SGHRS and CDR2 YFSETQ. The CDR3 runs to 14 residues. V lost 4 bases and J lost 8; bases outside the gene matches: 8. The CDR3: CASSPGTGAGGYTF. The CDR3 nucleotides are TGCGCCAGCAGCCCTGGGACAGGGGCGGGGGGCTACACCTTC.

The chain joins TRBV7-4 to TRBJ1-3; D unresolved. CDR3 length: 16 residues. With 3 bases removed from V and 0 bases from J, the gap between germline ends came to 12 bases. Germline V CDR1 and CDR2: SGHVT, SQSDAQ. CDR3 bases: TGTGCCAGCAGCTTTGAGAATCGCGGCTCTGGAAACACCATATATTTT. Translated: CASSFENRGSGNTIYF.

This sequence joins TRBV19 and TRBJ1-5; maybe TRBD1 (6 bases). Germline values: CDR1 LNHDA, CDR2 SQIVND (reference sequence). The CDR3 contains 16 residues. Trimming took 3 bases from V and 0 from J, leaving 12 bases between them. Here the CDR3 reads CASSIGTSYSNQPQHF. The CDR3 nucleotides are TGTGCCAGTAGTATCGGGACATCGTATAGCAATCAGCCCCAGCATTTT.

The gene calls are TRBV4-1 and TRBJ1-2; 8 bases agree with TRBD1. Trimming took 2 bases from V and 4 from J; bases not matched to a gene: 12. Germline assignment: CDR1 MGHRA and CDR2 YSYEKL. The CDR3 is 17 residues long. In DNA form, the CDR3 reads TGCGCCAGCAGCCAACCCCCGGACAGGGTGGATCGCTATGGCTACACCTTC. This encodes CASSQPPDRVDRYGYTF.

This CDR3 reads CASSEVGYGSMHEQYF. The CDR3 nucleotides read TGTGCCAGCAGTGAAGTGGGTTACGGGTCGATGCACGAGCAGTACTTC. The V call is TRBV2, the J call TRBJ2-7; no clear D. The CDR3 covers 16 residues. Trimming took 1 base from V and 5 from J, leaving 18 bases between them. Germline V gene lookup returns CDR1 SNHLY and CDR2 FYNNEI.

J is TRBJ2-3 and V is TRBV28, with D possibly TRBD2 on 6 matching bases. The CDR3 runs 15 residues. Trimming removed 3 bases from V and 2 bases from J, with 12 bases in between. Germline V gene lookup returns CDR1 MDHEN and CDR2 SYDVKM. The CDR3 DNA reads as TGTGCCAGCAGTTTGGCCAGCGGGCTCACAGATACGCAGTATTTT. As protein: CASSLASGLTDTQYF.

CDR3: CASSTTGDIPYGYTF. CDR3 DNA sequence: TGCGCCAGCAGCACGACAGGTGACATACCCTATGGCTACACCTTC. J is TRBJ1-2 and V is TRBV5-1, with D tentatively TRBD1 (6 bases). The V gene lost 4 bases and the J gene lost 4 bases, with 17 bases spanning the gap. CDR1 and CDR2 from the germline V gene are SGHRS and YFSETQ. The length of the CDR3 is 15 residues.

The genes are TRBV5-1 and TRBJ2-5; TRBD1 might be the D (5 bases). In germline, CDR1 is SGHRS, CDR2 YFSETQ. The CDR3 is made up of 14 amino acids. Deletions cut 4 bases from V and 2 bases from J, with 12 bases between. CDR3 nucleotides: TGCGCCAGCAGCACCTCTGGACAACAAGAGACCCAGTACTTC. The encoded protein is CASSTSGQQETQYF.

The table lists this clone with a count of one. J is TRBJ1-5 and V is TRBV29-1, with unresolved D. Germline CDR1 SQVTM, CDR2 ANQGSEA. Trimming removed 3 bases at V and 11 bases at J, with 11 bases between. CDR3 length: 11 residues. CDR3: CSVEEERAQHF. The CDR3 coding sequence is TGCAGCGTTGAGGAGGAAAGGGCCCAGCATTTT.